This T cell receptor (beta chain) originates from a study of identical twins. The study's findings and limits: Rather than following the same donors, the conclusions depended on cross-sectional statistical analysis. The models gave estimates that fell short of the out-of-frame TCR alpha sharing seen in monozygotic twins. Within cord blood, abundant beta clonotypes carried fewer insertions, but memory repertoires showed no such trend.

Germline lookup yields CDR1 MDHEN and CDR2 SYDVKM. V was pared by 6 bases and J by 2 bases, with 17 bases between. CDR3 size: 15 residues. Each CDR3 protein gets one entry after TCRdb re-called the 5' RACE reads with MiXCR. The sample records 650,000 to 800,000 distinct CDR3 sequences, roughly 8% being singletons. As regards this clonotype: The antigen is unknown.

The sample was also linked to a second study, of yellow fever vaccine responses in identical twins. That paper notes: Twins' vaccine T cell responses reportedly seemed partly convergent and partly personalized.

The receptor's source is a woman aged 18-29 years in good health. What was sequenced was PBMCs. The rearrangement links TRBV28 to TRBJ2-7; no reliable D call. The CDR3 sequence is CASSTLAWNTYEQYF. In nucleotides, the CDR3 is TGTGCCAGCAGCACCTTAGCTTGGAACACCTACGAGCAGTACTTC.